This paragraph reports one T cell receptor (beta chain). This sample stems from a study of blood T cell repertoires in COVID-19. Background on the study: Researchers got acute and convalescent COVID-19 samples from the United States, Italy and Spain. T cells, B-cell-depleted T cells, or PBMCs provided the cDNA or gDNA that served as material.

This CDR3 spans 18 amino acids. V dropped 2 bases and J dropped 4 bases, with 22 bases sitting between them. Germline lookup yields CDR1 SGHRS and CDR2 YFSETQ. Original processing methods: Amplification of reference gene primers provided the estimated nucleated cell counts. Produced via immunoSEQ multiplex PCR; TCRdb's table is partial and in-frame only. That table gives V, J and clone size, and the DNA gave D and trimming. Of 200,000 to 300,000 clones listed, about 90% are singletons. The TCR sequence derives from a woman in her twenties or thirties who had recovered from COVID-19. Sequenced: peripheral blood. This chain uses TRBV5-1 with TRBJ1-5; D is possibly TRBD1 (5 bases). CDR3 bases: TGCGCCAGCAGCTTACCCAGACAGCGACCCTTAGATAATCAGCCCCAGCATTTT. It translates to CASSLPRQRPLDNQPQHF.